These T cell receptor beta chains were read from a single sample in a study of graft-versus-host responses after intestinal transplantation. Their cognate antigens are unknown. Sequencing was performed with immunoSEQ multiplex PCR; in TCRdb, only in-frame clones are kept and a portion is missing. The data show about 94,000 clones, around nine tenths seen once. This specimen consisted of unstimulated CD8+ T cells sorted from spleen or lymph node cells, obtained before intestinal transplant. Receptors were obtained from a human donor who received an intestinal transplant. Both conserved end residues are part of each CDR3. The order of the fields is J gene, V gene, clone size, D gene, CDR3 protein, CDR3 DNA. The D gene is left open where the match is weak. Clone size is not always given. Where it is, it says once, few, many or a class for expanded clones.

TRBJ2-7 | TRBV7-2 | NA | NA | CASRQGGYEQYF | TGTGCCAGCAGACAGGGGGGGTACGAGCAGTACTTC
TRBJ2-1 | TRBV25-1 | NA | NA | CASNLGRDEQFF | TGTGCCAGCAACTTAGGCAGGGATGAGCAGTTCTTC
TRBJ2-1 | TRBV19 | NA | NA | CASTMGAGEQFF | TGTGCCAGTACAATGGGGGCAGGTGAGCAGTTCTTC
TRBJ1-2 | TRBV5-1 | NA | NA | CASSLGRVGEDGYTF | TGCGCCAGCAGCTTGGGTCGGGTAGGGGAAGATGGCTACACCTTC
TRBJ2-5 | TRBV21-1 | NA | NA | CGTSGPKETQYF | TGCGGGACTAGCGGCCCAAAAGAGACCCAGTACTTC
TRBJ2-3 | TRBV30 | once | TRBD2 | CAWRTSGTDTQYF | TGTGCCTGGAGGACTAGCGGGACAGATACGCAGTATTTT
TRBJ2-1 | TRBV4-1 | NA | TRBD2 | CASSQGLTSGYNEQFF | TGCGCCAGCAGCCAGGGATTGACTAGCGGATACAATGAGCAGTTCTTC
TRBJ2-7 | TRBV5-5 | NA | TRBD1 | CASSAGQGSSYEQYF | TGTGCCAGCAGCGCAGGACAGGGTTCCTCCTACGAGCAGTACTTC
TRBJ2-7 | TRBV5-1 | once | NA | CASSASDYEQYF | TGCGCCAGCAGCGCTAGCGACTACGAGCAGTACTTC
TRBJ2-5 | TRBV4-1 | NA | TRBD2 | CASSLLAGRGETQYF | TGCGCCAGCAGCCTACTAGCGGGGAGGGGCGAGACCCAGTACTTC
TRBJ2-7 | TRBV19 | NA | NA | CASSPLGPYEQYF | TGTGCCAGTAGTCCACTAGGCCCCTACGAGCAGTACTTC
TRBJ2-5 | TRBV9 | NA | NA | CASSPAGQGETQYF | TGTGCCAGCAGCCCCGCCGGGCAGGGAGAGACCCAGTACTTC
TRBJ1-1 | TRBV19 | NA | NA | CASMEGNTEAFF | TGTGCCAGTATGGAGGGTAACACTGAAGCTTTCTTT
TRBJ2-3 | TRBV19 | NA | NA | CASSTDYGADTQYF | TGTGCCAGTAGCACGGACTACGGCGCAGATACGCAGTATTTT
TRBJ2-3 | TRBV5-4 | NA | NA | CASSLGWGSDTQYF | TGTGCCAGCAGCTTGGGATGGGGCTCGGATACGCAGTATTTT
TRBJ1-1 | TRBV19 | NA | NA | CASSPLSNTEAFF | TGTGCCAGTAGCCCCCTTTCGAACACTGAAGCTTTCTTT
TRBJ2-7 | TRBV5-4 | NA | NA | CASSYYLGGEQYF | TGTGCCAGCAGCTACTACTTGGGAGGCGAGCAGTACTTC
TRBJ2-7 | TRBV19 | NA | TRBD2 | CASSWGAGGSYEQYF | TGTGCCAGTAGTTGGGGAGCGGGAGGGTCCTACGAGCAGTACTTC
TRBJ1-1 | TRBV5-6 | once | TRBD1 | CASLWTGRRGMFTEAFF | TGTGCCAGTCTCTGGACAGGTCGAAGGGGAATGTTTACTGAAGCTTTCTTT
TRBJ1-4 | TRBV7-9 | NA | TRBD1 | CASSFITGTGGEKLFF | TGTGCCAGCAGCTTCATCACCGGGACAGGAGGTGAAAAACTGTTTTTT
TRBJ1-1 | TRBV19 | NA | NA | CASSIVTGAEAFF | TGTGCCAGTAGTATAGTAACGGGGGCTGAAGCTTTCTTT
TRBJ2-7 | TRBV6-5 | once | NA | CASSFPGSYEQYF | TGTGCCAGCAGTTTCCCGGGATCCTACGAGCAGTACTTC
TRBJ2-7 | TRBV6-5 | NA | NA | CASSYPTRDLHYEQYF | TGTGCCAGCAGTTACCCGACCCGGGATCTCCACTACGAGCAGTACTTC
TRBJ2-7 | TRBV25-1 | NA | TRBD1 | CASSVGQGYEQYF | TGTGCCAGCAGTGTTGGACAGGGTTACGAGCAGTACTTC
TRBJ2-2 | TRBV19 | NA | TRBD2 | CASSILAGPTGELFF | TGTGCCAGTAGTATTCTAGCGGGGCCCACCGGGGAGCTGTTTTTT
TRBJ2-7 | TRBV19 | NA | NA | CASSIELGAYEQYF | TGTGCCAGTAGTATAGAGCTAGGGGCCTACGAGCAGTACTTC
TRBJ2-7 | TRBV27 | NA | TRBD1 | CASSRGHEQYF | TGTGCCAGCAGCAGGGGGCACGAGCAGTACTTC
TRBJ2-7 | TRBV4-1 | NA | TRBD1 | CASSQGVIRDRAPYEQYF | TGCGCCAGCAGCCAAGGGGTTATTCGGGACAGGGCCCCCTACGAGCAGTACTTC
TRBJ1-6 | TRBV11-2 | NA | TRBD1 | CASSLGDSLYNSPLHF | TGTGCCAGCAGCTTGGGGGACAGCCTCTATAATTCACCCCTCCACTTT
TRBJ1-5 | TRBV5-6 | few | NA | CASSLGGLQPQHF | TGTGCCAGCAGCTTGGGTGGGCTTCAGCCCCAGCATTTT
TRBJ2-2 | TRBV4-1 | NA | TRBD2 | CASSPRLAGTGELFF | TGCGCCAGCAGCCCCAGACTAGCGGGCACCGGGGAGCTGTTTTTT
TRBJ2-1 | TRBV5-4 | NA | NA | CASSLVMSSGVSYNEQFF | TGTGCCAGCAGCTTGGTCATGAGTAGCGGAGTCTCCTACAATGAGCAGTTCTTC
TRBJ2-7 | TRBV6-6 | NA | NA | CASSYVMGVREQYF | TGTGCCAGCAGTTATGTTATGGGCGTCCGGGAGCAGTACTTC
TRBJ2-1 | TRBV7-8 | NA | NA | CASSLGWGEVSYNEQFF | TGTGCCAGCAGCTTAGGGTGGGGGGAAGTCTCCTACAATGAGCAGTTCTTC
TRBJ2-1 | TRBV6-1 | NA | TRBD2 | CASSEGAGGYNEQFF | TGTGCCAGCAGTGAAGGAGCGGGAGGGTACAATGAGCAGTTCTTC
TRBJ1-2 | TRBV5-1 | once | TRBD1 | CASSTNPRSPDREDYGYTF | TGCGCCAGCAGCACGAACCCCCGTTCGCCGGACAGGGAGGACTATGGCTACACCTTC
TRBJ1-2 | TRBV7-9 | NA | TRBD1 | CASSFTGQGGFMNYGYTF | TGTGCCAGCAGCTTCACGGGACAGGGGGGATTCATGAACTATGGCTACACCTTC
TRBJ1-2 | TRBV2 | once | TRBD1 | CASSEPGQADGYTF | TGTGCCAGCAGTGAACCGGGACAGGCTGATGGCTACACCTTC
TRBJ2-5 | TRBV7-9 | NA | TRBD2 | CASSNRVALAGGAPYF | TGTGCCAGCAGCAATCGCGTCGCCCTAGCGGGAGGCGCCCCGTACTTC
TRBJ2-1 | TRBV7-9 | NA | NA | CASSLAQLGSSYNEQFF | TGTGCCAGCAGCTTAGCACAGTTGGGTAGCTCCTACAATGAGCAGTTCTTC
TRBJ2-3 | TRBV7-9 | NA | TRBD1 | CASSRTDRGDTQYF | TGTGCCAGCAGCCGAACCGACAGGGGAGATACGCAGTATTTT
TRBJ1-2 | TRBV9 | NA | TRBD1 | CASSVGRQGGNGYTF | TGTGCCAGCAGCGTAGGGAGACAGGGCGGTAATGGCTACACCTTC
TRBJ2-7 | TRBV5-1 | NA | TRBD2 | CASSLAVTSVSYEQYF | TGCGCCAGCAGCTTGGCCGTGACTAGCGTCTCCTACGAGCAGTACTTC
TRBJ2-7 | TRBV27 | NA | TRBD2 | CASSLAGAYEQYF | TGTGCCAGCAGCCTAGCGGGAGCCTACGAGCAGTACTTC
TRBJ2-2 | TRBV7-2 | NA | TRBD1 | CASSETGDPNTGELFF | TGTGCCAGCAGTGAAACAGGGGATCCGAACACCGGGGAGCTGTTTTTT
TRBJ2-2 | TRBV6-5 | NA | TRBD2 | CASSSPGLALLGELFF | TGTGCCAGCAGTTCGCCGGGACTAGCCTTGTTGGGGGAGCTGTTTTTT
TRBJ2-1 | TRBV2 | NA | NA | CASSARRLGGGDNEQFF | TGTGCCAGCAGCGCCCGCCGTCTAGGAGGGGGGGACAATGAGCAGTTCTTC
TRBJ2-7 | TRBV14 | NA | NA | CASSQETGIYEQYF | TGTGCCAGCAGCCAGGAGACAGGTATCTACGAGCAGTACTTC
TRBJ1-1 | TRBV27 | NA | NA | CASSLSQMNTEAFF | TGTGCCAGCAGTTTATCCCAAATGAACACTGAAGCTTTCTTT
TRBJ2-1 | TRBV7-9 | NA | TRBD2 | CASPPTQLAGAYNEQFF | TGTGCCAGTCCCCCTACGCAGCTAGCGGGAGCCTACAATGAGCAGTTCTTC
TRBJ2-4 | TRBV4-1 | NA | TRBD2 | CASSRGLAGENIQYF | TGCGCCAGCAGCCGGGGACTAGCGGGTGAAAACATTCAGTACTTC
TRBJ2-1 | TRBV29-1 | once | TRBD1 | CSVEFPAQGANEQFF | TGCAGCGTTGAATTTCCGGCCCAGGGGGCCAATGAGCAGTTCTTC
TRBJ1-5 | TRBV23-1 | NA | TRBD1 | CARKGQEPNQPQHF | TGCGCCAGAAAAGGACAGGAACCCAATCAGCCCCAGCATTTT
TRBJ2-3 | TRBV19 | NA | NA | CASSILKTTDTDTQYF | TGTGCCAGTAGTATATTGAAGACTACAGACACAGATACGCAGTATTTT
TRBJ1-4 | TRBV6-5 | NA | TRBD1 | CASSYSGQGSEKLFF | TGTGCCAGCAGTTACTCTGGACAGGGGAGTGAAAAACTGTTTTTT
TRBJ1-1 | TRBV5-6 | NA | TRBD1 | CASNRDRGNTEAFF | TGTGCCAGCAACAGGGACAGGGGGAACACTGAAGCTTTCTTT
TRBJ1-5 | TRBV4-1 | NA | TRBD1 | CASSQVGTAYSNQPQHF | TGCGCCAGCAGCCAAGTCGGGACAGCTTATAGCAATCAGCCCCAGCATTTT